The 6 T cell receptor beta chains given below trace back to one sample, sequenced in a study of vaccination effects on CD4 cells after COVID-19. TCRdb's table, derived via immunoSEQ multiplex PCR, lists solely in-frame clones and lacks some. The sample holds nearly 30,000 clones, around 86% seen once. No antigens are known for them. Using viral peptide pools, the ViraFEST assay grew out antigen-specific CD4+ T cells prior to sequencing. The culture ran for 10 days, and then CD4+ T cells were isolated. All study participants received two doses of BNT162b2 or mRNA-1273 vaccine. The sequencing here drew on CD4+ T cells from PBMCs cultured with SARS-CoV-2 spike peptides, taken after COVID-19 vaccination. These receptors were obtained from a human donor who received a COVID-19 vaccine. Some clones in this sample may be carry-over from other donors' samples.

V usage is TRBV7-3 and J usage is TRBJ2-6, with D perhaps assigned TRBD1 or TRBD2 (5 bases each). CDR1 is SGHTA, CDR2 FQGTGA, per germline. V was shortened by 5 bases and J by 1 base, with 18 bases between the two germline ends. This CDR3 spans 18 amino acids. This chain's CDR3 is CASSTLARESSGANVLTF. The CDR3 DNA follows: TGTGCCAGCAGCACCCTAGCCAGGGAATCGTCTGGGGCCAACGTCCTGACTTTC.

The CDR3 reads CASSENSNYGYTF. Written as DNA, the CDR3 is TGTGCCAGCAGTGAAAACAGTAACTATGGCTACACCTTC. The rearrangement joins TRBV6-1 to TRBJ1-2; the D is unclear. V was clipped by 2 bases and J by 1 base, with 5 bases between them. The germline gives CDR1 MNHNS, CDR2 SASEGT. This CDR3 is 13 amino acids long.

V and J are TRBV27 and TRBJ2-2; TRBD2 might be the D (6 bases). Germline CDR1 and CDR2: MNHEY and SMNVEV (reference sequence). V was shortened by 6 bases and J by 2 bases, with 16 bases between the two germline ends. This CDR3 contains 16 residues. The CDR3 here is CASRPTGLLNTGELFF. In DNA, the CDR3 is TGTGCCAGCAGACCGACGGGACTCCTAAACACCGGGGAGCTGTTTTTT.

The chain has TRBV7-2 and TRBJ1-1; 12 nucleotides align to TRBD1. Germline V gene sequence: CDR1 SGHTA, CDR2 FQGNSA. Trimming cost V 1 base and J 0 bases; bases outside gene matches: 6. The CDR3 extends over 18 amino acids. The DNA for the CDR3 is TGTGCCAGCAGCTTAGGGGGACAGGGGGCGAGGATGAACACTGAAGCTTTCTTT. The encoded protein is CASSLGGQGARMNTEAFF.

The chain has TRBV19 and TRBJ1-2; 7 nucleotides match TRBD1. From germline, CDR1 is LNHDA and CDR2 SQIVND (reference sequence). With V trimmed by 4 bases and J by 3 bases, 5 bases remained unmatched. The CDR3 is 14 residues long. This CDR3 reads CASSSQGVDYGYTF. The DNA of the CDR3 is TGTGCCAGTAGTAGCCAGGGGGTAGACTATGGCTACACCTTC.

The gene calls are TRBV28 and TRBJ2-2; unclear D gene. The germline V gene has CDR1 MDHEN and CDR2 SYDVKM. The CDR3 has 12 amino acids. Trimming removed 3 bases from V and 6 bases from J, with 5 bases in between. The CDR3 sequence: CASSLIPGELFF. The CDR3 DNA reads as TGTGCCAGCAGTTTGATTCCCGGGGAGCTGTTTTTT. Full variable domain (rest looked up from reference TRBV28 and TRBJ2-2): DVKVTQSSRYLVKRTGEKVFLECVQDMDHENMFWYRQDPGLGLRLIYFSYDVKMKEKGDIPEGYSVSREKKERFSLILESASTNQTSMYLCASSLIPGELFFGEGSRLTVL.